This TCR beta chain is from a study of cytomegalovirus exposure and HLA in healthy donors. Across the whole study: A later analysis reported the same platform for the roughly 110 validation repertoires and the roughly 700 first-cohort repertoires. Overall study findings and caveats: Researchers reported that three CMV-associated chains were confirmed in vitro as CMV antigen-specific.

The repertoire was sequenced with immunoSEQ multiplex PCR; TCRdb's copy has only in-frame clones and lacks some. The sample records about 140,000 clones, roughly 81% being singletons. In its sample, this clone was seen once. Its antigen remains unidentified. V gave up 3 bases and J gave up 7 bases, with 13 bases separating them. Germline CDR1 is LGHNT and CDR2 is FRNRAP. The CDR3 is made up of 15 amino acids. V is TRBV12-5 and J is TRBJ1-6, with D tentatively TRBD1 (6 bases). The sequenced sample consisted of PBMCs. The sequence was obtained from a woman in her twenties or thirties in good health and CMV-seronegative. Written as DNA, the CDR3 is TGTGCTAGTGGTTTTGGGGACAAGGGGAATTCACCCCTCCACTTT. Protein sequence: CASGFGDKGNSPLHF.